These 26 T cell receptor beta chains originate from one sample sequenced in a study of neoadjuvant anti-PD-1 for oral cavity cancer. Time point noted: after neoadjuvant nivolumab, at surgical resection. Clones were read by immunoSEQ multiplex PCR, and TCRdb kept only the in-frame ones, dropping some. The table records some 8,700 clones, about four fifths of them present only once. Sequencing used PBMCs, obtained after nivolumab (anti-PD-1) treatment. These receptors were taken from a person aged 40-85 years with oral cavity squamous cell carcinoma.

The chain combines TRBV6-1 with TRBJ1-6; D is unresolved. Trimming left V 4 bases short and J 13 bases short, with 14 bases between. The CDR3 loop spans 13 amino acids. Germline lookup yields CDR1 MNHNS and CDR2 SASEGT. The CDR3 region is CASSAQELRPLHF. The CDR3 region has the DNA TGTGCCAGCAGTGCCCAGGAGTTACGGCCCCTCCACTTT.

V gene TRBV5-4 combines with J gene TRBJ2-3; D possibly matches TRBD1 or TRBD2 (5 bases each). Trimming took off 0 bases at V and 4 bases at J, with 9 bases between the two ends. Germline V gene lookup returns CDR1 SGHNT and CDR2 YYREEE (reference sequence). This CDR3 has 14 residues. Written as DNA, the CDR3 is TGTGCCAGCAGCTTGGGGGACGCCGCAGATACGCAGTATTTT. Encoded protein: CASSLGDAADTQYF.

The V gene is TRBV28, the J gene TRBJ1-5; D may be TRBD1 (5 bases). The germline gives CDR1 MDHEN, CDR2 SYDVKM. Trimming removed 3 bases from V and 1 base from J, with 7 bases in between. This CDR3 is built from 14 residues. The CDR3, as DNA: TGTGCCAGCAGTTTGAGGGGAAGCAATCAGCCCCAGCATTTT. It encodes CASSLRGSNQPQHF.

CDR3 bases: TGTGCCAGCAGTGACTCTGGCGGGGGGTACAATGAGCAGTTCTTC. Translation: CASSDSGGGYNEQFF. The chain joins TRBV6-4 to TRBJ2-1; 8 nucleotides match TRBD2. V lost 0 bases and J lost 4; bases outside the gene matches: 2. Germline V CDR1 and CDR2: MRHNA, SNTAGT. The CDR3 has 15 residues.

The rearrangement joins TRBV7-8 to TRBJ2-3; 13 bases line up with TRBD2. V lost 5 bases, J lost 4 bases, and 21 bases stayed unmatched. Germline-derived CDR1 and CDR2 are SGHVS and FQNEAQ. The CDR3 consists of 21 residues. As DNA, the CDR3 is TGTGCCAGCAGCCCCGTCAGGGCGGGACTAGCGGGGCGGGGGGTCGCAGATACGCAGTATTTT. This translates into CASSPVRAGLAGRGVADTQYF.

This chain joins TRBV6-5 and TRBJ1-2, with D unclear. Trimming took 5 bases from V and 3 from J, leaving 1 base between them. The CDR3 runs 10 residues. The germline V gene encodes CDR1 MNHEY and CDR2 SVGAGI. This chain's CDR3 is CASSDYGYTF. CDR3 coding DNA: TGTGCCAGCAGTGACTATGGCTACACCTTC.

The chain uses TRBV6-1 and TRBJ2-3; D is uncertain. Trimming pared 8 bases from V and 4 bases from J, leaving 19 bases between. This CDR3 region has 15 residues. The germline V gene encodes CDR1 MNHNS and CDR2 SASEGT. The chain's CDR3 is CASSPERLSADTQYF. CDR3 in DNA: TGTGCCAGCTCCCCTGAGAGGTTGAGCGCAGATACGCAGTATTTT.

The chain recombines TRBV7-2 with TRBJ1-1; unclear D gene. CDR1 and CDR2 (germline): SGHTA, FQGNSA. V was clipped by 2 bases and J by 1 base, with 8 bases between them. The CDR3 contains 14 residues. The CDR3 protein is CASSLLRANTEAFF. In DNA, the CDR3 is TGTGCCAGCAGCTTATTACGGGCGAACACTGAAGCTTTCTTT.

The rearrangement uses TRBV10-3 and TRBJ1-2, with TRBD1 identical over 8 bases. The V gene's germline CDR1 is ENHRY and CDR2 SYGVKD. V trimming: 5 bases; J trimming: 4 bases; junction bases outside the gene matches: 6. The CDR3 sequence is 14 residues long. CDR3 nucleotide sequence: TGTGCCATCAGTACTACAGGGGGAACCTATGGCTACACCTTC. The encoded protein is CAISTTGGTYGYTF.

CDR3 DNA sequence: TGTGCCAGTAGTATTGTCGGGGGCGGCTATGGCTACACCTTC. Translation: CASSIVGGGYGYTF. V gene TRBV19 combines with J gene TRBJ1-2; TRBD1 might be the D (6 bases). V was clipped by 3 bases and J by 4 bases, with 12 bases between them. CDR1 and CDR2 from the germline V gene are LNHDA and SQIVND (reference sequence). The CDR3 consists of 14 residues.

The rearrangement links TRBV6-1 to TRBJ2-5; D is possibly TRBD2 (5 bases). In germline, CDR1 is MNHNS, CDR2 SASEGT. The CDR3 totals 13 residues. Trimming removed 6 bases at V and 4 bases at J, with 12 bases between. The chain's CDR3 is CASREEVRETQYF. The CDR3 region has the DNA TGTGCCAGCAGGGAGGAGGTCCGAGAGACCCAGTACTTC.

V usage is TRBV7-9 and J usage is TRBJ2-2; 13 bases are a match to TRBD2. Germline CDR1 is SEHNR and CDR2 is FQNEAQ (reference sequence). The CDR3 is 19 residues long. V lost 4 bases to trimming and J lost 5 bases; unmatched junction nucleotides: 13. The CDR3 DNA reads as TGTGCCAGCAGCTCAGCAGCTCGACTAGCGGGGGGTTTTACCGGGGAGCTGTTTTTT. Its protein product is CASSSAARLAGGFTGELFF.

This clone was seen a few times. The chain joins TRBV19 to TRBJ2-2, with D perhaps TRBD1 or TRBD2 (5 bases each). CDR1 is LNHDA and CDR2 is SQIVND in the germline V gene (reference sequence). The V and J ends lost 3 bases and 0 bases respectively, with 5 bases between them. The CDR3 is made up of 14 amino acids. This CDR3 reads CASSMGANTGELFF. In nucleotides, the CDR3 is TGTGCCAGTAGTATGGGGGCGAACACCGGGGAGCTGTTTTTT.

The V and J genes are TRBV2 and TRBJ1-1, with a possible D match to TRBD1 (5 bases). Germline V gene sequence: CDR1 SNHLY, CDR2 FYNNEI. The CDR3 contains 13 residues. Trimming removed 6 bases from V and 0 bases from J, with 8 bases in between. The CDR3 reads CASRTGLNTEAFF. The CDR3 DNA is TGTGCCAGCAGGACGGGGCTGAACACTGAAGCTTTCTTT.

The rearrangement links TRBV7-8 to TRBJ2-2; D gene uncertain. Trimming took 2 bases from V and 4 from J, leaving 17 bases between them. CDR3 length: 17 amino acids. Germline CDR1 SGHVS, CDR2 FQNEAQ. The CDR3 bases are TGTGCCAGCAGCTTATGGGAAGGGTTGCTAGGCACCGGGGAGCTGTTTTTT. Translating gives CASSLWEGLLGTGELFF.

This chain links TRBV28 with TRBJ1-4; the D is unclear. The CDR3 sequence is 16 residues long. CDR1 MDHEN and CDR2 SYDVKM come from the germline V gene. V shed 5 bases and J shed 8 bases, with 21 bases lying between them. CDR3 loop: CASSQGGGGQKEKLFF. For the CDR3, the DNA is TGTGCCAGCAGTCAAGGAGGAGGCGGGCAAAAAGAAAAACTGTTTTTT. The full variable domain, its missing parts supplied by reference TRBV28 and TRBJ1-4, is DVKVTQSSRYLVKRTGEKVFLECVQDMDHENMFWYRQDPGLGLRLIYFSYDVKMKEKGDIPEGYSVSREKKERFSLILESASTNQTSMYLCASSQGGGGQKEKLFFGSGTQLSVL.

The chain links TRBV11-2 to TRBJ1-6; D is ambiguous. Germline CDR1 reads SGHAT; CDR2 reads FQNNGV. Trimming pared 5 bases from V and 9 bases from J, leaving 17 bases between. The CDR3 spans 15 residues. CDR3 sequence (DNA): TGTGCCAGCAGCGGCTCACAGCCCGGTGGTTCACCCCTCCACTTT. As protein: CASSGSQPGGSPLHF.

The DNA for the CDR3 is TGTGCCAGCAGCTCAAGGGCGGGGCAAACGAGAGGGTACAATGAGCAGTTCTTC. Amino acids: CASSSRAGQTRGYNEQFF. The genes are TRBV11-2 and TRBJ2-1; D might be TRBD2 (6 bases). This CDR3 is built from 18 residues. Trimming took 4 bases from V and 4 from J, leaving 23 bases between them. The germline CDR1 and CDR2 sequences are SGHAT and FQNNGV.

The chain is built from TRBV5-8 and TRBJ2-5; 13 bases align to TRBD2. The J segment lost 4 bases and the V segment lost 5 bases, leaving 8 bases of the junction unmatched. The germline gives CDR1 SGHTS, CDR2 YDEGEE. There are 16 residues in the CDR3. The CDR3 is CASSTGLAGARETQYF. The CDR3, as DNA: TGTGCCAGCAGTACCGGACTAGCGGGGGCCCGAGAGACCCAGTACTTC. Variable domain in full (rest from reference TRBV5-8 and TRBJ2-5): EAGVTQSPTHLIKTRGQQATLRCSPISGHTSVYWYQQALGLGLQFLLWYDEGEERNRGNFPPRFSGRQFPNYSSELNVNALELEDSALYLCASSTGLAGARETQYFGPGTRLLVL.

The chain employs TRBV27 and TRBJ1-1; 12 positions match TRBD1. This CDR3 contains 17 residues. The junction had 16 bases not matched to a gene; V was cut back by 7 bases and J by 7 bases. The germline gives CDR1 MNHEY, CDR2 SMNVEV (reference sequence). The CDR3 DNA reads as TGTGCCAGCAAGGGGACAGGGGGCCGGACGCTCCAAAATGAAGCTTTCTTT. Encoded protein: CASKGTGGRTLQNEAFF.

The rearrangement uses TRBV5-1 and TRBJ1-1; D call uncertain. The V end was cut by 0 bases, the J end by 5 bases, with 14 bases between. The CDR3 consists of 15 residues. Per the germline V gene, CDR1 is SGHRS and CDR2 is YFSETQ. CDR3 sequence (DNA): TGCGCCAGCAGCTTGGGGACCGGGGAGTGGACTGAAGCTTTCTTT. This sequence encodes CASSLGTGEWTEAFF.

The CDR3, as DNA: TGTGCCACCAGCAGAGAGGGTGGACAGGTCTACGAGCAGTACTTC. It yields the protein CATSREGGQVYEQYF. The V call is TRBV15, the J call TRBJ2-7, with 7 bases lining up with TRBD1. CDR3 length: 15 amino acids. Germline V gives CDR1 LNHNV, CDR2 YYDKDF (reference sequence). J was trimmed by 3 bases and V by 0 bases; bases with no gene match: 5.

This chain uses TRBV19 with TRBJ1-5, with TRBD1 matching over 8 bases. The CDR3 contains 15 residues. The trim removed 6 bases at V and 3 bases at J, leaving 7 bases unmatched. Germline V gene sequence: CDR1 LNHDA, CDR2 SQIVND (reference sequence). The CDR3, as DNA: TGTGCCAGTAGAGACCGGACAGGGATCAATCAGCCCCAGCATTTT. It encodes CASRDRTGINQPQHF.

The chain is built from TRBV5-1 and TRBJ1-1, with 9 bases matching TRBD1. The CDR3 runs to 13 residues. Germline CDR1 reads SGHRS; CDR2 reads YFSETQ. J was trimmed by 4 bases and V by 9 bases; bases with no gene match: 7. The CDR3 DNA reads as TGCGCCACTGGACAGGGGCGCGGCACTGAAGCTTTCTTT. Its protein is CATGQGRGTEAFF.

The rearrangement joins TRBV7-3 to TRBJ2-7, with D possibly matching TRBD2 (6 bases). Germline lookup yields CDR1 SGHTA and CDR2 FQGTGA. V lost 5 bases, J lost 4 bases, and 12 bases lay in between. This CDR3 contains 13 residues. DNA of the CDR3: TGTGCCAGCAGCAGTAGGAGGGGTTACGAGCAGTACTTC. Translating it yields CASSSRRGYEQYF. Using reference TRBV7-3 and TRBJ2-7 for the parts outside the CDR3, the full variable domain is GAGVSQTPSNKVTEKGKYVELRCDPISGHTALYWYRQSLGQGPEFLIYFQGTGAADDSGLPNDRFFAVRPEGSVSTLKIQRTERGDSAVYLCASSSRRGYEQYFGPGTRLTVT.

This clone has just a few counts. V is TRBV5-1 and J is TRBJ2-3, with D possibly matching TRBD2 (6 bases). V lost 1 base and J 0 bases, leaving 36 bases between the germline ends. CDR1 is SGHRS, CDR2 YFSETQ, per germline. The CDR3 loop spans 24 amino acids. The CDR3 here is CASSLKARRAGSGLLGSSTDTQYF. The CDR3 DNA follows: TGCGCCAGCAGCTTGAAGGCGAGAAGGGCCGGGTCGGGACTCCTCGGATCTAGCACAGATACGCAGTATTTT.